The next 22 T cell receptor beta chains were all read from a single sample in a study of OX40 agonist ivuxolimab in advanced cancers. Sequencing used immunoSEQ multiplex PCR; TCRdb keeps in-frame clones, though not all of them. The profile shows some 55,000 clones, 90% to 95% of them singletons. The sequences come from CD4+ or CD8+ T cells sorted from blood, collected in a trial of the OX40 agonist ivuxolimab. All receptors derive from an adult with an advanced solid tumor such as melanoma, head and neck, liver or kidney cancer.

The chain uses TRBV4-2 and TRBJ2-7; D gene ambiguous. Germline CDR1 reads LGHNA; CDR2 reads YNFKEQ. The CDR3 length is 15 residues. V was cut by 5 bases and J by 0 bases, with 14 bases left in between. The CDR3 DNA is TGTGCCAGCAGCTTGGGCCCGACGGACTCCTACGAGCAGTACTTC. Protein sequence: CASSLGPTDSYEQYF.

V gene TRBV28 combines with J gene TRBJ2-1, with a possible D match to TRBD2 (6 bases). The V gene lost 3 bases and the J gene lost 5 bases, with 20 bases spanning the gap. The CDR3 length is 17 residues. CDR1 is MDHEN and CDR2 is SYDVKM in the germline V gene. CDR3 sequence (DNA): TGTGCCAGCAGTTTCAGGCTAGGACGGGAGCCTCACAATGAGCAGTTCTTC. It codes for CASSFRLGREPHNEQFF.

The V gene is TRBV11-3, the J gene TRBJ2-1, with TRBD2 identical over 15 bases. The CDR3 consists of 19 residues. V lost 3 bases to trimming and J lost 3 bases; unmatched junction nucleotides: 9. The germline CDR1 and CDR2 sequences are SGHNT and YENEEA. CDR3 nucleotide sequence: TGTGCCAGCAGCTTCTCTACCGGGACTAGCGGGGGGTACTACAATGAGCAGTTCTTC. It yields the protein CASSFSTGTSGGYYNEQFF. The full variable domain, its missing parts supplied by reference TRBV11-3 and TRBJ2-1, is EAGVVQSPRYKIIEKKQPVAFWCNPISGHNTLYWYLQNLGQGPELLIRYENEEAVDDSQLPKDRFSAERLKGVDSTLKIQPAELGDSAVYLCASSFSTGTSGGYYNEQFFGPGTRLTVL.

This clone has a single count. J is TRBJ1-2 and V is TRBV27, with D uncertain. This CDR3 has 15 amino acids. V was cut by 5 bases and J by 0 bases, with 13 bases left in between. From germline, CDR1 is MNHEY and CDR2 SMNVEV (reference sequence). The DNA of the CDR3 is TGTGCCAGCAGTCCATGGGGTACGTCTAACTATGGCTACACCTTC. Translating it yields CASSPWGTSNYGYTF.

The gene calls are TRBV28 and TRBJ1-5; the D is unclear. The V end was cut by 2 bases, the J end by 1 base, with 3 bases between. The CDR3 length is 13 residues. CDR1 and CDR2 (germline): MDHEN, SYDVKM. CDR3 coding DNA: TGTGCCAGCAGTTTAGACAGCAATCAGCCCCAGCATTTT. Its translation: CASSLDSNQPQHF.

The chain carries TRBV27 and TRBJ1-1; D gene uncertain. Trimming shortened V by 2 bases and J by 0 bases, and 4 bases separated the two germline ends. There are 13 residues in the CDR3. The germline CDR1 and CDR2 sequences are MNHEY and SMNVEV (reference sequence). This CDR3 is CASSLNLNTEAFF. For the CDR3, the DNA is TGTGCCAGCAGTTTAAACCTGAACACTGAAGCTTTCTTT.

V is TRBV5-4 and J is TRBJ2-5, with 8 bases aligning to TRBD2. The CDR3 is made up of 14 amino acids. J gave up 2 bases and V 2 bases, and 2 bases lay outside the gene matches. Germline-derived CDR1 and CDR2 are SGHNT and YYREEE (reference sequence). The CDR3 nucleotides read TGTGCCAGCAGCTTAGCGGGGGTTCAAGAGACCCAGTACTTC. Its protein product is CASSLAGVQETQYF.

The CDR3 DNA is TGTGCCAGCAGTGTAAGGATGACCTCCCAAGTCGGCACAGATACGCAGTATTTT. Translated, it gives CASSVRMTSQVGTDTQYF. The J gene is TRBJ2-3, the V gene TRBV2; D not resolved. Germline assignment: CDR1 SNHLY and CDR2 FYNNEI. This CDR3 has 18 residues. V lost 4 bases to trimming and J lost 1 base, with 21 bases between them. Supplemented by reference TRBV2 and TRBJ2-3, the full variable domain reads EPEVTQTPSHQVTQMGQEVILRCVPISNHLYFYWYRQILGQKVEFLVSFYNNEISEKSEIFDDQFSVERPDGSNFTLKIRSTKLEDSAMYFCASSVRMTSQVGTDTQYFGPGTRLTVL.

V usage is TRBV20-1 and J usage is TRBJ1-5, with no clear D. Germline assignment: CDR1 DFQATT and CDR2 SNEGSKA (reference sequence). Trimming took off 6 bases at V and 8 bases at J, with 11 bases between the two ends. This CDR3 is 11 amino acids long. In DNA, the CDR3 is TGCAGTGCCTCTAATACGAAGCCCCAGCATTTT. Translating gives CSASNTKPQHF.

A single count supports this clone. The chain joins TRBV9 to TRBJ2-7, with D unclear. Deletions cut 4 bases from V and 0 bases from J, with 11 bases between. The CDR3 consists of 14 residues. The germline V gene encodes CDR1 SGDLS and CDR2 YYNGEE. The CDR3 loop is CASSFHGSSYEQYF. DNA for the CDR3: TGTGCCAGCAGCTTCCACGGGTCCTCCTACGAGCAGTACTTC.

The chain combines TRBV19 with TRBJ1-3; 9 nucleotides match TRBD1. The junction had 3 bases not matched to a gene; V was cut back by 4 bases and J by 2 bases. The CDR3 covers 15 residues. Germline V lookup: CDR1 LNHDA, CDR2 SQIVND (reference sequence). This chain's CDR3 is CASSTNRGPGNTIYF. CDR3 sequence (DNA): TGTGCCAGTAGTACTAACAGGGGGCCTGGAAACACCATATATTTT.

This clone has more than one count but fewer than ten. The CDR3 is CASSEGTAYEQYF. Written as DNA, the CDR3 is TGTGCCAGCAGTGAAGGGACAGCCTACGAGCAGTACTTC. This chain connects TRBV6-1 to TRBJ2-7; weak D call: TRBD1 (6 bases). The CDR3 runs to 13 residues. Trimming removed 1 base at V and 2 bases at J, with 6 bases between. Germline assignment: CDR1 MNHNS and CDR2 SASEGT.

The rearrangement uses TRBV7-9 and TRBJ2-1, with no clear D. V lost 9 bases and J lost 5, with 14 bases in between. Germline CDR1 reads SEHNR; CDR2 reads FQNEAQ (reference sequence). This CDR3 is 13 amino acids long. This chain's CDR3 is CARGGSGHNEQFF. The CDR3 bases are TGTGCCAGGGGTGGATCCGGACACAATGAGCAGTTCTTC.

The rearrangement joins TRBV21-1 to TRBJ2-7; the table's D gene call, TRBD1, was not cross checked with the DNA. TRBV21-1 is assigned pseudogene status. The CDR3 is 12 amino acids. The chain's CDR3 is CASSKSTDEQYF. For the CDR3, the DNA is TGTGCCAGCAGCAAAAGTACAGACGAGCAGTACTTC.

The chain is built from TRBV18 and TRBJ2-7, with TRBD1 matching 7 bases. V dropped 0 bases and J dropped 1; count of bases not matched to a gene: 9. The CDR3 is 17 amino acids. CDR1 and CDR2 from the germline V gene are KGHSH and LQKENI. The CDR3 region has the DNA TGTGCCAGCTCACCACCGATTGGACAGGATATTTCCTACGAGCAGTACTTC. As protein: CASSPPIGQDISYEQYF.

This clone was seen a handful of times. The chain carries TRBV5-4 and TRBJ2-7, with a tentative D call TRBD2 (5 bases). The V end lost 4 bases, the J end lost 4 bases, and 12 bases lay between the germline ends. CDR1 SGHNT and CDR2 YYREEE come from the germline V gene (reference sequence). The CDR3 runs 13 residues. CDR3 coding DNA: TGTGCCAGCAGCGCGGAGAGGGAGTACGAGCAGTACTTC. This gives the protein CASSAEREYEQYF.

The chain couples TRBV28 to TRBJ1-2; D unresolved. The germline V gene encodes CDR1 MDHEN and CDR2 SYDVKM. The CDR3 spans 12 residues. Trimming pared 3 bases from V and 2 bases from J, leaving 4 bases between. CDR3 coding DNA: TGTGCCAGCAGTTTGGGAAACTATGGCTACACCTTC. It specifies CASSLGNYGYTF.

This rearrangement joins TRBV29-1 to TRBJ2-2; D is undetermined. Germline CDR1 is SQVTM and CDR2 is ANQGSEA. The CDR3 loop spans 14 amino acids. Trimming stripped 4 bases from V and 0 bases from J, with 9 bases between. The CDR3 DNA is TGCAGCGTTGTTGGAGAGACGAACACCGGGGAGCTGTTTTTT. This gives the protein CSVVGETNTGELFF.

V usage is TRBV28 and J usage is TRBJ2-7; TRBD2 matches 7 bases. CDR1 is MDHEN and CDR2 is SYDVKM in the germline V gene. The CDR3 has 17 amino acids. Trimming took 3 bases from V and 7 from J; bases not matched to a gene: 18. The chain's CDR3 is CASSFGLWRSGAREQYF. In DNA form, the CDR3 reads TGTGCCAGCAGTTTTGGCCTATGGCGGAGCGGGGCTCGTGAGCAGTACTTC.

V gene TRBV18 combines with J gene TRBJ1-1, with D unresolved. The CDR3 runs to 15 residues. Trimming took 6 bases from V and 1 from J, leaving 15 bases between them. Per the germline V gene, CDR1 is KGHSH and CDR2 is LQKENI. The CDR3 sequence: CASSRRQIENTEAFF. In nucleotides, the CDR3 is TGTGCCAGCTCCCGCAGGCAGATAGAGAACACTGAAGCTTTCTTT. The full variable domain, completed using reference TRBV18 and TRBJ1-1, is NAGVMQNPRHLVRRRGQEARLRCSPMKGHSHVYWYRQLPEEGLKFMVYLQKENIIDESGMPKERFSAEFPKEGPSILRIQQVVRGDSAAYFCASSRRQIENTEAFFGQGTRLTVV.

The CDR3 here is CASSPGFENTIYF. The CDR3, as DNA: TGTGCCAGCTCCCCCGGATTCGAAAACACCATATATTTT. The chain uses TRBV18 and TRBJ1-3; D is undetermined. CDR3 size: 13 residues. In germline, CDR1 is KGHSH, CDR2 LQKENI. The V end was cut by 6 bases, the J end by 6 bases, with 12 bases between.

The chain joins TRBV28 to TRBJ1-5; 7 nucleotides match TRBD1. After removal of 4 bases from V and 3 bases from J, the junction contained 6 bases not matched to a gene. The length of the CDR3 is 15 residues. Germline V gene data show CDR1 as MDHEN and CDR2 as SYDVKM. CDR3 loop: CASSWFDRDNQPQHF. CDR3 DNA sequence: TGTGCCAGCAGTTGGTTCGACAGGGACAATCAGCCCCAGCATTTT.